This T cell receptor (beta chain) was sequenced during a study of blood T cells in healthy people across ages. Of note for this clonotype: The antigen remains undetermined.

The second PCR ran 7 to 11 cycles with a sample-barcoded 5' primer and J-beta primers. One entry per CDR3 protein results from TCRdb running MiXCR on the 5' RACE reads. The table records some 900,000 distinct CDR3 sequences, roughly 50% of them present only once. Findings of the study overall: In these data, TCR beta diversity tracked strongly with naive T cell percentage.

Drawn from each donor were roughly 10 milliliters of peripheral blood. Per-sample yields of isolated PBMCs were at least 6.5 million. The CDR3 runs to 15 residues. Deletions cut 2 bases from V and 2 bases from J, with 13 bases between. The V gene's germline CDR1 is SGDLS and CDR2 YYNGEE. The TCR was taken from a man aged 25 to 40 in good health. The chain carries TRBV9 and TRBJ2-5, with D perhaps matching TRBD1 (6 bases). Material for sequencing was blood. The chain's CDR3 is CASSVRGGSQETQYF. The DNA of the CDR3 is TGTGCCAGCAGCGTCAGAGGGGGATCTCAAGAGACCCAGTACTTC. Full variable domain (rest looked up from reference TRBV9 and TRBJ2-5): DSGVTQTPKHLITATGQRVTLRCSPRSGDLSVYWYQQSLDQGLQFLIQYYNGEERAKGNILERFSAQQFPDLHSELNLSSLELGDSALYFCASSVRGGSQETQYFGPGTRLLVL.